Each of the 21 T cell receptor beta chains below was sequenced from the same sample in a study of blood T cell repertoires in COVID-19. Generated by immunoSEQ multiplex PCR, the TCRdb table keeps only in-frame clones and is missing some. The repertoire holds 200,000 to 250,000 clones, with 80% to 90% as singletons. Sequenced: PBMCs or T cells enriched from blood (not recorded which). The receptors derive from a woman aged 25-40 years who had recovered from COVID-19.

The V gene is TRBV10-1, the J gene TRBJ2-1, with 10 bases aligning to TRBD1. The V gene end was trimmed by 6 bases and the J gene end by 3 bases; junction bases not matched to a gene: 11. Germline assignment: CDR1 WNHNN and CDR2 SYGVQD (reference sequence). The CDR3 spans 17 residues. CDR3 DNA: TGCGCCAGCAGAGGGACAGGGGAAAGGGGGGACTACAATGAGCAGTTCTTC. The encoded protein is CASRGTGERGDYNEQFF.

This chain connects TRBV7-2 to TRBJ2-7, with D possibly TRBD1 on 6 matching bases. Germline V gene lookup returns CDR1 SGHTA and CDR2 FQGNSA. V gave up 5 bases and J gave up 2 bases, with 10 bases separating them. The CDR3 consists of 13 residues. The CDR3 region is CASSAGVAYEQYF. The CDR3 DNA follows: TGTGCCAGCAGCGCAGGGGTAGCCTACGAGCAGTACTTC. Using reference TRBV7-2 and TRBJ2-7 for the parts outside the CDR3, the full variable domain is GAGVSQSPSNKVTEKGKDVELRCDPISGHTALYWYRQSLGQGLEFLIYFQGNSAPDKSGLPSDRFSAERTGGSVSTLTIQRTQQEDSAVYLCASSAGVAYEQYFGPGTRLTVT.

The chain joins TRBV5-6 to TRBJ1-4; 7 bases fit TRBD1. This CDR3 contains 15 residues. Germline V gives CDR1 SGHDT, CDR2 YYEEEE. Germline trimming cut 0 bases from V and 4 bases from J; bases unmatched to any gene: 3. The CDR3 nucleotides read TGTGCCAGCAGCTTGGTGGGGACAGTTAATGAAAAACTGTTTTTT. This translates into CASSLVGTVNEKLFF.

The rearrangement joins TRBV4-3 to TRBJ2-3; D gene unclear. Germline V gives CDR1 LGHNA, CDR2 YSLEER. V shed 2 bases and J shed 1 base, with 7 bases lying between them. CDR3 length: 14 residues. CDR3 protein: CASSQLPGTDTQYF. The CDR3 bases are TGCGCCAGCAGCCAACTACCCGGCACAGATACGCAGTATTTT.

The J gene is TRBJ1-1, the V gene TRBV3-1 (or the pseudogene TRBV3-2); TRBD1 matches 8 bases. The CDR3 contains 13 residues. V lost 1 base, J lost 11 bases, and 6 bases stayed unmatched. In germline, CDR1 is LGHDT, CDR2 YNNKEL (reference sequence). In DNA, the CDR3 is TGTGCCAGCAGCCAAGTTAGGACAGGGTTGGCTTTCTTT. It specifies CASSQVRTGLAFF.

This chain's CDR3 is CASSLEQGARTEAFF. Written as DNA, the CDR3 is TGCGCCAGCAGCTTGGAACAGGGGGCTAGGACTGAAGCTTTCTTT. The chain combines TRBV5-1 with TRBJ1-1, with 9 positions matching TRBD1. Looked up from germline, CDR1 is SGHRS and CDR2 is YFSETQ. There are 15 residues in the CDR3. V was clipped by 0 bases and J by 5 bases; unmatched bases: 5.

This chain links TRBV5-5 with TRBJ2-7; the match to TRBD1 covers 7 bases. The CDR3 is 18 amino acids. V dropped 0 bases and J dropped 1; count of bases not matched to a gene: 13. Germline V lookup: CDR1 SGHKS, CDR2 YYEKEE (reference sequence). CDR3 sequence: CASSLDFFGRQGSYEQYF. In DNA, the CDR3 is TGTGCCAGCAGCTTGGATTTTTTTGGGAGACAGGGTTCCTACGAGCAGTACTTC.

The rearrangement links TRBV27 to TRBJ1-2; perhaps TRBD1 as D (6 bases). V shed 2 bases and J shed 5 bases, with 12 bases lying between them. The CDR3 is 14 amino acids. Germline lookup yields CDR1 MNHEY and CDR2 SMNVEV (reference sequence). CDR3 sequence (DNA): TGTGCCAGCAGTTTAGGTGGCAGGGGATATGGCTACACCTTC. It encodes CASSLGGRGYGYTF.

The rearrangement joins TRBV9 to TRBJ2-6; no reliable D call. This CDR3 comprises 18 residues. V was pared by 1 base and J by 0 bases, with 14 bases between. The V gene's germline CDR1 is SGDLS and CDR2 YYNGEE. In nucleotides, the CDR3 is TGTGCCAGCAGCGTAAGTCCAGGAAGTCCCTCTGGGGCCAACGTCCTGACTTTC. Translation: CASSVSPGSPSGANVLTF.

This clone was counted once. The J gene is TRBJ2-2, the V gene TRBV3-1 (or the pseudogene TRBV3-2), with TRBD1 identical over 9 bases. J gave up 4 bases and V 2 bases, and 8 bases lay outside the gene matches. The CDR3 is 17 residues long. CDR1 LGHDT and CDR2 YNNKEL come from the germline V gene (reference sequence). For the CDR3, the DNA is TGTGCCAGCAGCCAAAGGGGACAGGGATCGGGCACCGGGGAGCTGTTTTTT. Translation gives CASSQRGQGSGTGELFF.

The genes are TRBV21-1 and TRBJ2-3; TRBD1, the D gene given by the table, was not confirmed from the DNA. TRBV21-1 is annotated as a pseudogene. The CDR3 consists of 15 residues. The CDR3 reads CASSKSGQAFCSQYF. The CDR3 DNA sequence: TGTGCCAGCAGCAAATCGGGACAGGCCTTCTGTTCGCAGTATTTT.

The V and J genes are TRBV18 and TRBJ2-3; D may be TRBD2 (6 bases). Germline CDR1 is KGHSH and CDR2 is LQKENI. Trimming left V 3 bases short and J 1 base short, with 11 bases between. The CDR3 runs to 15 residues. The CDR3 DNA is TGTGCCAGCTCACCCAATAGCGGAGGCACAGATACGCAGTATTTT. Translated: CASSPNSGGTDTQYF.

The chain couples TRBV19 to TRBJ1-2, with TRBD1 matching over 7 bases. V was clipped by 7 bases and J by 8 bases; unmatched bases: 16. Germline-derived CDR1 and CDR2 are LNHDA and SQIVND (reference sequence). The CDR3 sequence is 15 residues long. The CDR3 loop reads CASTANPGQSWGYTF. The DNA for the CDR3 is TGTGCCAGTACCGCGAATCCGGGACAGAGCTGGGGCTACACCTTC.

The chain joins TRBV7-2 to TRBJ2-7; the D is unclear. Germline CDR1 reads SGHTA; CDR2 reads FQGNSA. V lost 1 base and J lost 3, with 7 bases in between. CDR3 size: 13 residues. CDR3 sequence reads: CASSLGGYYEQYF. In DNA, the CDR3 is TGTGCCAGCAGCTTAGGAGGATACTACGAGCAGTACTTC.

V is TRBV2 and J is TRBJ1-5, with D perhaps matching TRBD1 (6 bases). Germline V gene lookup returns CDR1 SNHLY and CDR2 FYNNEI. Trimming took off 6 bases at V and 6 bases at J, with 21 bases between the two ends. CDR3 length equals 16 residues. The CDR3 region is CASRPGPGAFGQPQHF. The CDR3 bases are TGTGCCAGCAGGCCAGGGCCAGGGGCTTTCGGTCAGCCCCAGCATTTT.

The chain carries TRBV28 and TRBJ2-5; 7 bases fit TRBD1. CDR1 and CDR2 from the germline V gene are MDHEN and SYDVKM. V trimming: 6 bases; J trimming: 5 bases; junction bases outside the gene matches: 15. The CDR3 has 16 amino acids. The CDR3 sequence is CASSTRTHRGGETQYF. In nucleotides, the CDR3 is TGTGCCAGCAGCACCAGAACCCACAGGGGCGGGGAGACCCAGTACTTC.

The chain combines TRBV28 with TRBJ2-1, with TRBD2 matching 12 bases. Germline trimming cut 3 bases from V and 6 bases from J; bases unmatched to any gene: 0. This CDR3 comprises 14 residues. CDR1 MDHEN and CDR2 SYDVKM come from the germline V gene. This CDR3 reads CASSLTSGSNEQFF. The DNA of the CDR3 is TGTGCCAGCAGTTTGACTAGCGGGAGCAATGAGCAGTTCTTC.

The chain couples TRBV6-5 to TRBJ1-2; D might be TRBD1 (5 bases). This CDR3 comprises 15 residues. V was trimmed by 0 bases and J by 2 bases, leaving 10 bases between them. Looked up from germline, CDR1 is MNHEY and CDR2 is SVGAGI. CDR3 in amino acids: CASSYSPGMNYGYTF. The DNA of the CDR3 is TGTGCCAGCAGTTACTCCCCAGGGATGAACTATGGCTACACCTTC.

V gene TRBV27 combines with J gene TRBJ2-3, with D maybe TRBD2 (6 bases). Germline V lookup: CDR1 MNHEY, CDR2 SMNVEV (reference sequence). The V end lost 5 bases, the J end lost 1 base, and 19 bases lay between the germline ends. CDR3 length: 17 amino acids. The CDR3 coding sequence is TGTGCCAGCAGTCATTGGGCCTGGCGGGACCGCACAGATACGCAGTATTTT. Translated, it gives CASSHWAWRDRTDTQYF.

The rearrangement links TRBV20-1 to TRBJ1-5; the match to TRBD1 covers 7 bases. The trim removed 3 bases at V and 0 bases at J, leaving 8 bases unmatched. Germline CDR1 is DFQATT and CDR2 is SNEGSKA (reference sequence). CDR3 size: 16 residues. The CDR3 coding sequence is TGCAGTGCTAGTCAGGGGGGCCGTTATAGCAATCAGCCCCAGCATTTT. It specifies CSASQGGRYSNQPQHF.

CDR3 nucleotides: TGTGCCAGCAGCTTGGCGGGACTACTCTACAATGAGCAGTTCTTC. This translates into CASSLAGLLYNEQFF. This sequence joins TRBV5-6 and TRBJ2-1; 7 nucleotides agree with TRBD2. The CDR3 runs 15 residues. CDR1 and CDR2 (germline): SGHDT, YYEEEE. The junction had 3 bases not matched to a gene; V was cut back by 0 bases and J by 3 bases.